The rows below give T cell receptor beta chains drawn from one sample of a study of T cell responses to AZD1222 COVID-19 vaccine. Here immunoSEQ multiplex PCR was the method, and the copy in TCRdb shows in-frame clones only, minus some. The sample carries about 140,000 clones, more than 70% recorded once. The sample in question was peripheral blood, obtained 28 days after the second AZD1222 dose. The origin of the receptors is an adult who received the AZD1222 COVID-19 vaccine. Both conserved end residues are part of each CDR3. The D gene is left open where the match is weak. Clone size is given for some rows only: seen once, a few or many times, or a class if the clone is expanded.

d_call	v_call	clone_size	j_call	cdr3_nt	cdr3_aa
TRBD1	TRBV19	-	TRBJ1-4	TGTGCCAGTAGAAAAGGACAGGGTGGCGGTGAAAAACTGTTTTTT	CASRKGQGGGEKLFF
-	TRBV7-9	-	TRBJ2-5	TGTGCCAGCAGCTTAGGACTCCATGGGGAGACCCAGTACTTC	CASSLGLHGETQYF
-	TRBV19	-	TRBJ2-6	TGTGCCAGTAGTATATGGGGGATCTCTGGGGCCAACGTCCTGACTTTC	CASSIWGISGANVLTF
-	TRBV7-2	few	TRBJ1-1	TGTGCCAGCAGCACCCGGGCGAACACTGAAGCTTTCTTT	CASSTRANTEAFF
-	TRBV11-3	-	TRBJ2-1	TGTGCCAGCAGCCCCGCACGGCCCCATGGTAATGAGCAGTTCTTC	CASSPARPHGNEQFF
-	TRBV2	-	TRBJ2-2	TGTGCCAGCCAATTAACAGGGTATGAGGCCGGGGAGCTGTTTTTT	CASQLTGYEAGELFF
-	TRBV27	-	TRBJ2-4	TGTGCCAGCAGTTCCGGGCTGGAAAACATTCAGTACTTC	CASSSGLENIQYF
TRBD2	TRBV5-4	-	TRBJ2-7	TGTGCCAGCAGCCGCGGACTAGCGGGTGAGCAGTACTTC	CASSRGLAGEQYF
-	TRBV7-3	-	TRBJ2-5	TGTGCCAGCAGCTTAAACATATTGGAGGCCCAGTACTTC	CASSLNILEAQYF
TRBD1	TRBV10-3	-	TRBJ1-2	TGTGCCATCAGTCCGAAAACAGGGGTCTATGGCTACACCTTC	CAISPKTGVYGYTF
-	TRBV11-2	-	TRBJ1-2	TGTGCCAGCAGCTCTTTGACTCGCAGCAGGAGCACTAACTATGGCTACACCTTC	CASSSLTRSRSTNYGYTF
TRBD1	TRBV10-3	once	TRBJ1-2	TGTGCCATCAGTTTAGACAGGGTAGATGGCTACACCTTC	CAISLDRVDGYTF
TRBD2	TRBV6-5	-	TRBJ2-3	TGTGCCAGCAGCCGAAGCGGGAGGGCCCCAGATACGCAGTATTTT	CASSRSGRAPDTQYF
TRBD1	TRBV28	-	TRBJ1-4	TGTGCCAGCAGAATACGACAGGGGGCAACTAATGAAAAACTGTTTTTT	CASRIRQGATNEKLFF
-	TRBV11-2	-	TRBJ1-1	TGTGCCAGCAGCTTAGGTCCGAACACTGAAGCTTTCTTT	CASSLGPNTEAFF
-	TRBV9	once	TRBJ1-2	TGTGCCAGCAGCGCTCGACAGAGTAACTATGGCTACACCTTC	CASSARQSNYGYTF
-	TRBV5-3	-	TRBJ2-7	TGTGCCAGAAGCTTGGCCCAGGGAGGTTACCCCTACAAGTACTTC	CARSLAQGGYPYKYF
-	TRBV4-3	-	TRBJ2-1	TGCGCCAGCAGCCAAGATTCCCAGGCCTACAATGAGCAGTTCTTC	CASSQDSQAYNEQFF
-	TRBV7-2	-	TRBJ1-5	TGTGCCAGCAGCCCCGACGGCAATCAGCCCCAGCATTTT	CASSPDGNQPQHF
TRBD1	TRBV6-5	-	TRBJ1-1	TGTGCCAGCAGTTACTTGGCAGGGGGCGGCGGCACTGAAGCTTTCTTT	CASSYLAGGGGTEAFF
TRBD1	TRBV2	-	TRBJ1-1	TGTGCCAGCAGTCAGACAGGGGGGAACACTGAAGCTTTCTTT	CASSQTGGNTEAFF
-	TRBV4-2	-	TRBJ1-4	TGTGCCAGCAGCCAAGATCAGGGACCGGGTTGGTGGGAAAAACTGTTTTTT	CASSQDQGPGWWEKLFF
-	TRBV19	-	TRBJ1-5	TGTGCCAGTAGTATCCAGGACAATCAGCCCCAGCATTTT	CASSIQDNQPQHF
TRBD1	TRBV2	-	TRBJ1-1	TGTGCCAGCACCCCGGGACAGTGGGAGAACACTGAAGCTTTCTTT	CASTPGQWENTEAFF
-	TRBV24-1	-	TRBJ2-2	TGTGCCACCCCCGGGGGCGTGAGGGCCGGGGAGCTGTTTTTT	CATPGGVRAGELFF
-	TRBV19	once	TRBJ1-1	TGTGCCAGTAGAACTCCGTACCTAGAGACTGAAGCTTTCTTT	CASRTPYLETEAFF
TRBD1	TRBV28	once	TRBJ1-5	TGTGCCAGCCGTGTAAGGACAGGGATGGGCAATCAGCCCCAGCATTTT	CASRVRTGMGNQPQHF
-	TRBV7-9	few	TRBJ1-6	TGTGCCAGCAGCATCCGGGACCCCTGGAGCTCCTATAATTCACCCCTCCACTTT	CASSIRDPWSSYNSPLHF
-	TRBV15	-	TRBJ2-3	TGTGCCACCAGCAGAGGGAGGGAGAGGGGTACAGATACGCAGTATTTT	CATSRGRERGTDTQYF
-	TRBV19	-	TRBJ1-5	TGTGCCAGCAAACCGACCGGAGGGCCAAACAATCAGCCCCAGCATTTT	CASKPTGGPNNQPQHF
-	TRBV19	-	TRBJ2-1	TGTGCCAGTAGTTCGAGCAAAGGGACCGTCGACAATGAGCAGTTCTTC	CASSSSKGTVDNEQFF
-	TRBV19	-	TRBJ2-3	TGTGCCAGTACCGATTGGGGGGGCGATAGCACAGATACGCAGTATTTT	CASTDWGGDSTDTQYF
-	TRBV1	-	TRBJ1-5	TGCACCAGCAGCCCATTACGGCGGGACAGCTTTTATAATTTAAATCAGCCCCAGCATTTT	CTSSPLRRDSFYNLNQPQHF
-	TRBV25-1	-	TRBJ1-3	TGTGCCAGCAGTGAATATACATACACGAGCTCTGGAAACACCATATATTTT	CASSEYTYTSSGNTIYF
TRBD2	TRBV7-9	-	TRBJ2-1	TGTGCCAGCAGCCCGCCCTACTCCGGGGAGGGAATCAATGAGCAGTTCTTC	CASSPPYSGEGINEQFF
-	TRBV20-1	-	TRBJ2-4	TGCAGTGCCCTCTCCGAAAACATTCAGTACTTC	CSALSENIQYF
-	TRBV27	few	TRBJ2-7	TGTGCCAGCAGTTCCCCGGGGACTGGAAGCTCCTACGAGCAGTACTTC	CASSSPGTGSSYEQYF
-	TRBV20-1	-	TRBJ2-5	TGCAGTGCCAGTTGGACAACCCTAGAGACCCAGTACTTC	CSASWTTLETQYF
TRBD1	TRBV7-9	-	TRBJ2-1	TGTGCCAGCAGCTTTGGCGTCGACAGGGGGGACAATGAGCAGTTCTTC	CASSFGVDRGDNEQFF
-	TRBV5-6	-	TRBJ1-6	TGTGCCAGCAGCTCCAGAGGGGGGGCTTCACCCCTCCACTTT	CASSSRGGASPLHF
-	TRBV30	once	TRBJ2-1	TGTGCCTGGAGTCAGGGGAATGAGCAGTTCTTC	CAWSQGNEQFF
TRBD1	TRBV27	-	TRBJ2-1	TGTGCCAGCAGTCTCCACGCCCAGGGGGCCGGATCCTACAATGAGCAGTTCTTC	CASSLHAQGAGSYNEQFF
-	TRBV6-6	-	TRBJ1-1	TGTGCCAGCGTCTCAGGGAAGAACACTGAAGCTTTCTTT	CASVSGKNTEAFF
TRBD1	TRBV15	-	TRBJ1-5	TGTGCCACCAGCAGAGTTCGGGGCCAAAACAGGGGTAGCAATCAGCCCCAGCATTTT	CATSRVRGQNRGSNQPQHF
-	TRBV27	-	TRBJ2-2	TGTGCCAGCAGCGACCCCCAGCAGGCAGCGAACACCGGGGAGCTGTTTTTT	CASSDPQQAANTGELFF
TRBD2	TRBV5-5	-	TRBJ2-1	TGTGCCAGCAGCTTGACCCAGCGGGAGACGTATGAGCAGTTCTTC	CASSLTQRETYEQFF
TRBD1	TRBV28	-	TRBJ1-2	TGTGCCAGCAGCGGGACAGAAAACTATGGCTACACCTTC	CASSGTENYGYTF
-	TRBV27	once	TRBJ2-7	TGTGCCAGCCGCCCCCTTCTAGGCTACGAGCAGTACTTC	CASRPLLGYEQYF
TRBD1	TRBV30	-	TRBJ1-6	TGTGCCTGGAGGACAGGGGGCTGGAGGTCACCCCTCCACTTT	CAWRTGGWRSPLHF
-	TRBV5-4	-	TRBJ1-1	TGTGCCAGCAGCTTGTACAGCCTGAACACTGAAGCTTTCTTT	CASSLYSLNTEAFF
-	TRBV6-1	-	TRBJ1-3	TGTGCCAGCAGTGAAACTCGGGGGGCTCGTGGAAACACCATATATTTT	CASSETRGARGNTIYF
TRBD1	TRBV4-3	-	TRBJ1-1	TGCGCCAGCAGCCGAGCCGGGACAGGGTTTAACACTGAAGCTTTCTTT	CASSRAGTGFNTEAFF
-	TRBV27	-	TRBJ2-7	TGTGCCAGCAGCCGGGATGGACTGGGGGGCCCCTACGAGCAGTACTTC	CASSRDGLGGPYEQYF
-	TRBV6-1	-	TRBJ1-1	TGTGCCAGCCGGGTCCTGGGCACTGAAGCTTTCTTT	CASRVLGTEAFF
TRBD1	TRBV7-8	once	TRBJ1-1	TGTGCCAGCAGCTTACTTAGGTGGGGACAGGGTTTGGAGGGGAACACTGAAGCTTTCTTT	CASSLLRWGQGLEGNTEAFF
TRBD1	TRBV30	once	TRBJ1-5	TGTGCCTGCAGTAACAGGGGCGATCAGCCCCAGCATTTT	CACSNRGDQPQHF
TRBD1	TRBV5-6	-	TRBJ2-7	TGTGCCAGCAGCTCTGACAGGGGCTACGAGCAGTACTTC	CASSSDRGYEQYF